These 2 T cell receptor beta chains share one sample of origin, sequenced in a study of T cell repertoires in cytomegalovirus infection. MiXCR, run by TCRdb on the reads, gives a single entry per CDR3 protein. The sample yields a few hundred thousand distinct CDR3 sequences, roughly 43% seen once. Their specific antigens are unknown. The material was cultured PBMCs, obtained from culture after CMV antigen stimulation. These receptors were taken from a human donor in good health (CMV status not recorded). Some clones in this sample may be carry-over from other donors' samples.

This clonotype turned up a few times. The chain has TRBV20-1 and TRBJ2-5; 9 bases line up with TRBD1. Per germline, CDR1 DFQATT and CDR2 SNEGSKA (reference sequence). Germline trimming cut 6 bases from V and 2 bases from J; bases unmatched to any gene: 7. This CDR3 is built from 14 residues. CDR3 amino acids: CSAPRQGVQETQYF. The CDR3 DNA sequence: TGCAGTGCCCCCCGACAGGGGGTACAAGAGACCCAGTACTTC.

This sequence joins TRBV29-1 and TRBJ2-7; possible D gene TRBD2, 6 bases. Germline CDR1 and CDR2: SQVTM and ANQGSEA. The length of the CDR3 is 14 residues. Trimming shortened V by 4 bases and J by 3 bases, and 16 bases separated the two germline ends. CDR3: CSVASGFGGYEQYF. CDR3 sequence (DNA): TGCAGCGTTGCAAGCGGGTTTGGAGGCTACGAGCAGTACTTC.